The entry that follows covers one TCR beta chain sequence. The data were taken from a study of T cell changes during pregnancy in multiple sclerosis. Germline CDR1 SEHNR, CDR2 FQNEAQ (reference sequence). This CDR3 region has 14 residues. Trimming shortened V by 5 bases and J by 4 bases, and 14 bases separated the two germline ends. The assay was immunoSEQ multiplex PCR, and TCRdb's table has in-frame clones only and misses some. The sample has 70,000 to 95,000 clones; approximately 93% are singletons. This chain joins TRBV7-9 and TRBJ1-1; D possibly corresponds to TRBD1 (6 bases). This TCR came from a female donor with multiple sclerosis, enrolled in a pregnancy study. The sequences come from peripheral blood, collected in the second trimester of pregnancy. CDR3 region: CASSPLQGSTEAFF. The CDR3, as DNA: TGTGCCAGCAGCCCTCTACAGGGAAGCACTGAAGCTTTCTTT.